This paragraph reports one TCR beta chain. Its target is not known. This sample was taken from a study of regulatory T cells in long-lasting Graves disease. Findings of the study overall: The researchers studied only peripheral blood, not thyroid tissue. Persistent disease was characterized by preferential usage of TRBV28, TRBJ1-2 and TRBJ2-5.

Specified time point: persistent/refractory GD, antithyroid drugs over 5 years with positive TRAb. TCR sequences were obtained from RNA taken from PBMCs. The authors built TCR beta libraries using iRepertoire HTBI primers and Arm-PCR of CDR3 regions. Original processing notes: Segment identification across samples yielded 60 or so TRBV and more than 11 TRBJ segments. TCRdb reprocessed the multiplex PCR reads via MiXCR and lists one record per CDR3 protein. The V and J calls come from TCRdb's annotation, not from the publication. The repertoire holds hundreds of thousands of distinct CDR3 sequences, with less than 25% as singletons. The CDR3 is 15 residues long. Germline loops: CDR1 LNHDA, CDR2 SQIVND (reference sequence). Losses at the gene ends were 6 bases for V and 2 bases for J; bases not matched to a gene: 10.

This clonotype was sampled from a female donor with Graves disease. Sequences were derived from peripheral blood mononuclear cells (PBMCs), sampled when the disease was refractory, from a patient treated with antithyroid drugs. The chain uses TRBV19 and TRBJ2-7, with 7 bases that match TRBD1. The CDR3 bases are TGTGCCAGTAGCCCAGAATGGGACAGCCCCTACGAGCAGTACTTC. Residues: CASSPEWDSPYEQYF.